Listed below are T cell receptor beta chains from one sample, sequenced in a study of T cells in Graves' hyperthyroidism and ophthalmopathy. TCRdb fed the multiplex PCR reads into MiXCR, producing one record per CDR3 protein. The sample consists of some 92,000 distinct CDR3 sequences, around 40% of them appearing once. Sequences were obtained from peripheral blood or thyroid tissue (not recorded which). The receptors shown here come from a young woman with Graves' hyperthyroidism. The CDR3 runs from the conserved cysteine through the conserved F or W. The order of the fields is D gene, V gene, J gene, clone size, CDR3 DNA, CDR3 protein. D genes are given only for firm matches. Part of the rows lack a size; the others show once, few, many or a class for expanded clones.

TRBD2	TRBV20-1	TRBJ2-5	many	TGCAGTGCTAGAGACGTGGGGCGGGAGTGGGAAGAGACCCAGTACTTC	CSARDVGREWEETQYF
TRBD2	TRBV9	TRBJ2-7	few	TGTGCCAGCAGTTTATCCTGGGGCCTAGCGGGCCTATTGGTATCCTACGAGCAGTACTTC	CASSLSWGLAGLLVSYEQYF
TRBD2	TRBV7-3	TRBJ2-3	NA	TGTGCCAGCAGCTTAGACGGGAGGGCCACAGATACGCAGTATTTT	CASSLDGRATDTQYF
NA	TRBV4-1	TRBJ2-7	many	TGCGCCAGCAGCCAAGGGACCTACGAGCAGTACTTC	CASSQGTYEQYF
NA	TRBV20-1	TRBJ2-7	NA	TGCAGTGCCGAGGAAGGGGGGGGGCAGTACTTC	CSAEEGGGQYF
NA	TRBV19	TRBJ2-7	many	TGTGCCAGTAGTATAAAAGGAGGGACGCACGAGCAGTACTTC	CASSIKGGTHEQYF
NA	TRBV12-3/TRBV12-4	TRBJ1-5	many	TGTGCCAGCAGGGCTGCGGATCAGCCCCAGCATTTT	CASRAADQPQHF
TRBD2	TRBV5-6	TRBJ2-7	many	TGTGCCAGCAGCTTCGCACTGTCGACTAGCGTCCACGAGCAGTACTTC	CASSFALSTSVHEQYF
TRBD1	TRBV5-6	TRBJ2-5	many	TGTGCCAGCAGCTCTGTGACAGGGGAAGAGACCCAGTACTTC	CASSSVTGEETQYF
NA	TRBV7-6	TRBJ2-3	many	TGTGCCAGCAGCACCCAGGGTGGCGTTGCAGATACGCAGTATTTT	CASSTQGGVADTQYF
TRBD2	TRBV4-2	TRBJ2-5	NA	TGTGCCAGCAGCAACCGACTAGCGGGAGTGGGAGAGACCCAGTACTTC	CASSNRLAGVGETQYF
NA	TRBV6-5	TRBJ2-5	NA	TGTGCCAGCAGTTACTCACGAGACGGGATTGGGGAGACCCAGTACTTC	CASSYSRDGIGETQYF
NA	TRBV19	TRBJ1-1	many	TGTGCCAGTAGTATCTCCTGGACAGCCATCACTGAAGCTTTCTTT	CASSISWTAITEAFF
NA	TRBV27	TRBJ1-2	many	TGTGCCAGCAGCCCCTCCTGGGTTCTGAGTGGCTACACCTTC	CASSPSWVLSGYTF
NA	TRBV5-1	TRBJ2-5	many	TGCGCCAGCAGCTATGGCGGAGCCGGGGAGACCCAGTACTTC	CASSYGGAGETQYF
TRBD2	TRBV20-1	TRBJ2-5	NA	TGCAGTGCTAGAGATCGGGATAGCGGGAGGGCCAGAGAGACCCAGTACTTC	CSARDRDSGRARETQYF
NA	TRBV9	TRBJ1-5	few	TGTGCCAGCAGTTTAACCTTTTTGGATCTGGGTCAGCCCCAGCATTTT	CASSLTFLDLGQPQHF
NA	TRBV28	TRBJ2-7	few	TGTGCCAGCAGTTTAGTTGGCAGGGAGGCGCGAGTGCAGTACTTC	CASSLVGREARVQYF
NA	TRBV9	TRBJ2-2	many	TGTGCCAGCAGCTCCGCTGGGGGAAGGAACACCGGGGAGCTGTTTTTT	CASSSAGGRNTGELFF
NA	TRBV10-2	TRBJ1-5	many	TGCGCCAGCGGGGGGAGTCGGGGGTCGGCTCAGCCCCAGCATTTT	CASGGSRGSAQPQHF
NA	TRBV28	TRBJ1-5	NA	TGTGCCAGCAGTTTATGGGGCCGTCGGCCCAATCAGCCCCAGCATTTT	CASSLWGRRPNQPQHF
TRBD1	TRBV10-3	TRBJ1-6	NA	TGTGCCATCAGTGGGACAGGGGAAAATTCACCCCTCCACTTT	CAISGTGENSPLHF